The present entry profiles one TCR beta chain with its context. The antigen is unknown. The sample belongs to a study of T cells in localized non-small cell lung cancer. Overall study results and limits: Paired adjacent lung recovered a median roughly 54 of the top 100 tumor clones. As only one tumor region underwent sequencing, heterogeneity remains possible.

Profiled with immunoSEQ multiplex PCR; TCRdb holds only in-frame clones, not every one. Among roughly 90,000 clones listed, approximately 90% were seen once. Germline V gene sequence: CDR1 SGHRS, CDR2 YFSETQ. V dropped 7 bases and J dropped 4 bases, with 20 bases sitting between them. The CDR3 contains 15 residues. Sequencing was performed on PBMCs, taken before any cancer treatment. This TCR came from a woman between 35 and 70 years old with stage II squamous cell lung carcinoma. The rearrangement uses TRBV5-1 and TRBJ1-2; maybe TRBD1 (5 bases). This CDR3 reads CASGGGSILSYGYTF. The DNA for the CDR3 is TGCGCCAGCGGGGGAGGGTCCATTCTAAGCTATGGCTACACCTTC. The whole variable domain, filled in from reference TRBV5-1 and TRBJ1-2, reads KAGVTQTPRYLIKTRGQQVTLSCSPISGHRSVSWYQQTPGQGLQFLFEYFSETQRNKGNFPGRFSGRQFSNSRSEMNVSTLELGDSALYLCASGGGSILSYGYTFGSGTRLTVV.